A single sample gave rise to the 28 T cell receptor beta chains below, sequenced in a study of radiation and T cells in renal cell carcinoma. Described time point: blood 4 weeks post-SBRT, at nephrectomy. Described treatment: 15 Gy SBRT to primary tumor, nephrectomy 4 weeks later. Some clones are missing from TCRdb's copy, which holds only in-frame ones; the method was immunoSEQ multiplex PCR. The sample consists of 90,000 to 100,000 clones, about 79% of them appearing once. Specimen: blood, collected from a patient whose treatment included radiotherapy and nephrectomy. These receptors were taken from a man aged 55 to 69 with renal cell carcinoma.

The genes are TRBV11-3 and TRBJ2-2, with unresolved D. This CDR3 has 13 amino acids. The V end was cut by 1 base, the J end by 4 bases, with 4 bases between. Germline lookup yields CDR1 SGHNT and CDR2 YENEEA. The CDR3 DNA follows: TGTGCCAGCAGCTTAGGGGGCACCGGGGAGCTGTTTTTT. This translates into CASSLGGTGELFF.

This clone was seen just once. This rearrangement joins TRBV6-1 to TRBJ2-7, with D perhaps matching TRBD1 (5 bases). V was pared by 8 bases and J by 4 bases, with 18 bases between. This CDR3 region has 14 residues. Germline lookup yields CDR1 MNHNS and CDR2 SASEGT. The CDR3 here is CASSPREIRYEQYF. In DNA, the CDR3 is TGTGCCAGCTCACCCAGGGAAATAAGGTACGAGCAGTACTTC.

The V gene is TRBV4-1, the J gene TRBJ2-2; 8 bases are shared with TRBD2. The germline CDR1 and CDR2 sequences are MGHRA and YSYEKL. The junction had 6 bases not matched to a gene; V was cut back by 8 bases and J by 4 bases. The CDR3 runs 14 residues. The CDR3, as DNA: TGCGCCAGCGCTTCCCGGGGGGGCACCGGGGAGCTGTTTTTT. Translated, it gives CASASRGGTGELFF.

The genes are TRBV27 and TRBJ2-7; 10 nucleotides align to TRBD1. J gave up 0 bases and V 5 bases, and 7 bases lay outside the gene matches. Germline values: CDR1 MNHEY, CDR2 SMNVEV (reference sequence). The length of the CDR3 is 16 residues. The CDR3 sequence is CASSLGQGTLSYEQYF. CDR3 sequence (DNA): TGTGCCAGCAGTCTGGGACAGGGGACCCTCTCCTACGAGCAGTACTTC.

The chain employs TRBV28 and TRBJ1-5; 8 bases are shared with TRBD1. The junction had 7 bases not matched to a gene; V was cut back by 3 bases and J by 3 bases. The CDR3 covers 16 residues. Germline lookup yields CDR1 MDHEN and CDR2 SYDVKM. CDR3 DNA: TGTGCCAGCAGTTTTCAACAGGGGGGGAACAATCAGCCCCAGCATTTT. It encodes CASSFQQGGNNQPQHF.

The V call is TRBV2, the J call TRBJ1-6; no reliable D call. V shed 1 base and J shed 13 bases, with 14 bases lying between them. Germline V gives CDR1 SNHLY, CDR2 FYNNEI. The CDR3 sequence is 14 residues long. In nucleotides, the CDR3 is TGTGCCAGCAGTGAAGGAAGCGAGATTCGTCCCCTCCACTTT. The encoded protein is CASSEGSEIRPLHF.

The chain links TRBV27 to TRBJ2-4; TRBD2 matches at 11 bases. Germline V gene lookup returns CDR1 MNHEY and CDR2 SMNVEV (reference sequence). CDR3 length: 17 residues. The V segment lost 4 bases and the J segment 3 bases; nucleotides outside the gene matches: 8. The CDR3 spells CASSSPTSGTGKNIQYF. In DNA, the CDR3 is TGTGCCAGCAGTTCGCCGACTAGCGGGACAGGCAAAAACATTCAGTACTTC.

The chain carries TRBV27 and TRBJ2-7, with D tentatively TRBD1 (6 bases). CDR3 length: 13 amino acids. Germline values: CDR1 MNHEY, CDR2 SMNVEV (reference sequence). The germline V and J ends were trimmed by 8 bases and 3 bases, with 14 bases remaining between them. CDR3 protein: CASRDTSNYEQYF. In DNA, the CDR3 is TGTGCCAGCCGGGACACCAGCAACTACGAGCAGTACTTC.

The CDR3 region has the DNA TGTGCCAGCAGGCCGAGGAGCGGCTCCTACAATGAGCAGTTCTTC. Amino acid sequence: CASRPRSGSYNEQFF. The chain links TRBV7-3 to TRBJ2-1, with D possibly matching TRBD2 (5 bases). CDR1 and CDR2 (germline): SGHTA, FQGTGA. The CDR3 length is 15 residues. Trimming shortened V by 6 bases and J by 0 bases, and 12 bases separated the two germline ends.

The chain joins TRBV5-1 to TRBJ2-1; 15 bases line up with TRBD2. CDR3 size: 17 residues. Germline V gene sequence: CDR1 SGHRS, CDR2 YFSETQ. The V and J ends lost 2 bases and 9 bases, in that order; junction bases with no gene match: 9. The CDR3 DNA follows: TGCGCCAGCAGCTTACCTGGACTAGCGGGAGGGGGTAGTGAGCAGTTCTTC. Translated: CASSLPGLAGGGSEQFF.

This chain joins TRBV28 and TRBJ2-1; 8 positions match TRBD2. Trimming cost V 3 bases and J 12 bases; bases outside gene matches: 10. Germline V lookup: CDR1 MDHEN, CDR2 SYDVKM. The CDR3 loop spans 14 amino acids. This chain's CDR3 is CASSFWTSSGGQFF. CDR3 DNA sequence: TGTGCCAGCAGTTTTTGGACTAGCTCGGGCGGGCAGTTCTTC.

The chain carries TRBV5-1 and TRBJ2-1; 9 bases align to TRBD2. Germline CDR1 is SGHRS and CDR2 is YFSETQ. The CDR3 is made up of 15 amino acids. The ends lost 0 bases at V and 8 bases at J; junction bases unmatched: 6. The CDR3, as DNA: TGCGCCAGCAGCTTGGCCATCGTAGCGGGAGATGAGCAGTTCTTC. Protein product: CASSLAIVAGDEQFF.

This chain joins TRBV7-9 and TRBJ1-3, with D possibly being TRBD1 (5 bases). V lost 4 bases and J lost 5, with 18 bases in between. This CDR3 has 16 residues. Germline CDR1 and CDR2: SEHNR and FQNEAQ (reference sequence). CDR3 in amino acids: CASSSRDALERNTIYF. The CDR3, as DNA: TGTGCCAGCAGCTCCAGGGATGCGCTTGAGAGAAACACCATATATTTT.

The rearrangement joins TRBV4-3 to TRBJ1-2, with a weak D call TRBD1 (6 bases). The CDR3 extends over 17 amino acids. From germline, CDR1 is LGHNA and CDR2 YSLEER. Trimming took off 0 bases at V and 3 bases at J, with 17 bases between the two ends. The CDR3: CASSQDLFGGGHYGYTF. Written as DNA, the CDR3 is TGCGCCAGCAGCCAAGATTTGTTCGGCGGGGGCCACTATGGCTACACCTTC.

The chain employs TRBV6-5 and TRBJ1-2, with TRBD1 identical over 7 bases. The CDR3 is 14 residues long. The trim removed 1 base at V and 6 bases at J, leaving 5 bases unmatched. CDR1 and CDR2 (germline): MNHEY, SVGAGI. The CDR3 DNA is TGTGCCAGCAGTTACTTGGACAGGCCTAATGGCTACACCTTC. It translates to CASSYLDRPNGYTF.

Only one count was recorded for this clone. The chain uses TRBV7-7 and TRBJ2-1, with D perhaps matching TRBD1 (6 bases). Germline assignment: CDR1 SSHAT and CDR2 FNYEAQ (reference sequence). The V and J ends lost 5 bases and 1 base respectively, with 21 bases between them. The length of the CDR3 is 18 residues. The CDR3 sequence: CASSARGLGQLSYNEQFF. Written as DNA, the CDR3 is TGTGCCAGCAGCGCCCGCGGCCTTGGACAGTTGTCCTACAATGAGCAGTTCTTC.

This clone was recorded a few times. The chain has TRBV28 and TRBJ1-4; 8 bases match TRBD1. The CDR3 totals 15 residues. With V trimmed by 8 bases and J by 1 base, 6 bases remained unmatched. Germline V lookup: CDR1 MDHEN, CDR2 SYDVKM. In nucleotides, the CDR3 is TGTGCCAGCGGAGCGACAGGGGTAACTAATGAAAAACTGTTTTTT. This encodes CASGATGVTNEKLFF.

V is TRBV20-1 and J is TRBJ2-3, with 8 positions matching TRBD2. The CDR3 has 10 amino acids. Trimming cost V 7 bases and J 13 bases; bases outside gene matches: 7. Per the germline V gene, CDR1 is DFQATT and CDR2 is SNEGSKA (reference sequence). CDR3 amino acids: CSVLGGRKYF. The CDR3 DNA reads TGCAGTGTTCTCGGCGGGAGGAAGTATTTT.

This sequence joins TRBV2 and TRBJ1-1; D not resolved. The V end was cut by 2 bases, the J end by 1 base, with 11 bases between. The CDR3 contains 15 residues. The germline gives CDR1 SNHLY, CDR2 FYNNEI. CDR3 bases: TGTGCCAGCAGTGAAAGTCCCGCCCCGAACACTGAAGCTTTCTTT. Amino acids: CASSESPAPNTEAFF. The whole variable domain, remainder taken from reference TRBV2 and TRBJ1-1, is EPEVTQTPSHQVTQMGQEVILRCVPISNHLYFYWYRQILGQKVEFLVSFYNNEISEKSEIFDDQFSVERPDGSNFTLKIRSTKLEDSAMYFCASSESPAPNTEAFFGQGTRLTVV.

The chain links TRBV7-2 to TRBJ2-3; unclear D gene. This CDR3 is 15 amino acids long. The germline V and J ends were trimmed by 3 bases and 4 bases, with 14 bases remaining between them. CDR1 is SGHTA, CDR2 FQGNSA, per germline. The CDR3 region has the DNA TGTGCCAGCAGCTTGGCAGGTTCCCGACCAGATACGCAGTATTTT. It encodes CASSLAGSRPDTQYF.

V is TRBV4-1 and J is TRBJ2-5, with D perhaps matching TRBD1 or TRBD2 (6 bases each). Trimming pared 1 base from V and 2 bases from J, leaving 17 bases between. This CDR3 has 17 amino acids. The germline gives CDR1 MGHRA, CDR2 YSYEKL. The CDR3 protein is CASSQVGGIIVQETQYF. The DNA of the CDR3 is TGCGCCAGCAGCCAAGTGGGGGGCATAATAGTACAAGAGACCCAGTACTTC.

The chain links TRBV19 to TRBJ1-5; 10 bases fit TRBD1. With 7 bases clipped from V and 2 bases from J, the junction kept 8 bases outside the gene matches. Germline-derived CDR1 and CDR2 are LNHDA and SQIVND (reference sequence). This CDR3 contains 16 residues. In DNA form, the CDR3 reads TGTGCCAGTACCACTACCGGGACAGGGGGCAATCAGCCCCAGCATTTT. This codes for CASTTTGTGGNQPQHF.

The genes are TRBV4-1 and TRBJ2-7; no firm D call. Looked up from germline, CDR1 is MGHRA and CDR2 is YSYEKL. The V and J ends lost 1 base and 3 bases respectively, with 10 bases between them. The CDR3 spans 14 residues. The CDR3 sequence: CASSQGVSYYEQYF. The CDR3 bases are TGCGCCAGCAGCCAAGGTGTCAGCTACTACGAGCAGTACTTC.

As DNA, the CDR3 is TGTGCCAGCAGCCCCCGGACTAGCGGGAGGGGGGAGACAGATACGCAGTATTTT. It translates to CASSPRTSGRGETDTQYF. The chain recombines TRBV4-2 with TRBJ2-3; 15 bases are shared with TRBD2. This CDR3 is built from 18 residues. V dropped 4 bases and J dropped 3; count of bases not matched to a gene: 8. Germline V gives CDR1 LGHNA, CDR2 YNFKEQ.

This clone was seen once. The chain has TRBV27 and TRBJ2-7; D is ambiguous. Germline CDR1 reads MNHEY; CDR2 reads SMNVEV (reference sequence). Trimming shortened V by 4 bases and J by 3 bases, and 22 bases separated the two germline ends. The CDR3 is 17 amino acids. The CDR3 loop reads CASSSHERIAALYEQYF. The CDR3 coding sequence is TGTGCCAGCAGTTCACACGAGAGAATAGCTGCTCTCTACGAGCAGTACTTC.

The J gene is TRBJ2-1, the V gene TRBV27; D may be TRBD2 (6 bases). V lost 2 bases, J lost 6 bases, and 20 bases lay in between. Per germline, CDR1 MNHEY and CDR2 SMNVEV (reference sequence). The length of the CDR3 is 17 residues. The CDR3 coding sequence is TGTGCCAGCAGTTTACGGCGGGACTTGGCTCAGGGCAATGAGCAGTTCTTC. Protein: CASSLRRDLAQGNEQFF.

This chain uses TRBV4-3 with TRBJ2-3; D possibly corresponds to TRBD1 (6 bases). V dropped 2 bases and J dropped 2 bases, with 11 bases sitting between them. Germline V CDR1 and CDR2: LGHNA, YSLEER. The CDR3 spans 15 residues. The CDR3 loop is CASSQNSGVTDTQYF. CDR3 DNA: TGCGCCAGCAGCCAAAACTCAGGGGTCACAGATACGCAGTATTTT.

The genes are TRBV9 and TRBJ2-5; D possibly corresponds to TRBD1 (5 bases). Trimming stripped 4 bases from V and 5 bases from J, with 18 bases between. This CDR3 comprises 15 residues. CDR1 is SGDLS, CDR2 YYNGEE, per germline. CDR3 sequence (DNA): TGTGCCAGCAGCCCTCGTCAAGGGGAATGGGAGACCCAGTACTTC. Its protein product is CASSPRQGEWETQYF.